The T cell receptor (beta chain) under discussion was sequenced for a study of blood T cells in healthy people across ages. The wider study: Capturing about one barcoded beta molecule per two T cells was achieved by template switching.

A second PCR of about 6 to 11 cycles used a sample-barcoded 5' primer and a J-beta primer mix. No fewer than 2.5 million CDR3-containing paired-end reads came from each sample. In TCRdb, the 5' RACE reads were re-called with MiXCR into one record per CDR3 protein. This table holds fewer than 2 million distinct CDR3 sequences, more than 35% found once. Germline CDR1 and CDR2: ENHRY and SYGVKD. This CDR3 contains 13 residues. The V end lost 0 bases, the J end lost 6 bases, and 6 bases lay between the germline ends. This sequence was found in a human donor in good health. The sequenced sample was blood. The chain has TRBV10-3 and TRBJ2-1; D is uncertain. CDR3 nucleotides: TGTGCCATCAGTGAGTCTGGAGTCAATGAGCAGTTCTTC. Protein product: CAISESGVNEQFF.